This entry lists 21 T cell receptor beta chains sequenced from one sample in a study of T cells in Graves' hyperthyroidism and ophthalmopathy. Amplification targeted TCR beta CDR3 regions from RNA transcripts. The HTBI primer set served for first-round RT-PCR of the TCR CDR3. TCRdb used MiXCR to reprocess the multiplex PCR reads, holding one entry per CDR3 protein. Here the sample spans 600,000 to 800,000 distinct CDR3 sequences, 30% to 40% being singletons. Sequenced material: blood. These receptors came from a woman aged 40 to 50 with Graves' hyperthyroidism.

This chain links TRBV9 with TRBJ1-4; D is possibly TRBD1 (6 bases). This CDR3 is 15 amino acids long. The germline CDR1 and CDR2 sequences are SGDLS and YYNGEE. V lost 6 bases, J lost 2 bases, and 14 bases lay in between. CDR3 sequence (DNA): TGTGCCAGCAACCATCAGGGGTCGACTAATGAAAAACTGTTTTTT. It yields the protein CASNHQGSTNEKLFF.

This clonotype was counted at least ten times. V gene TRBV7-9 combines with J gene TRBJ1-6; no reliable D call. V gave up 7 bases and J gave up 4 bases, with 14 bases separating them. From germline, CDR1 is SEHNR and CDR2 FQNEAQ (reference sequence). This CDR3 spans 15 amino acids. The CDR3 DNA is TGTGCCAGCACCATGGGAGGCGCATATAATTCACCCCTCCACTTT. It codes for CASTMGGAYNSPLHF.

This clonotype showed up just once. The junction and the germline gene differ at one end; a read error may be behind it. The chain has TRBV29-1 and TRBJ1-3; D is uncertain. There are 12 residues in the CDR3. Germline V lookup: CDR1 SQVTM, CDR2 ANQGSEA. For the CDR3, the DNA is TGTGCCGGGTCGGGGATCGGAAACACCATATATTTT. Residues: CAGSGIGNTIYF.

This clonotype was counted ten times or more. This chain connects TRBV25-1 to TRBJ1-4; D unresolved. V lost 2 bases and J lost 6, with 10 bases in between. CDR1 and CDR2 (germline): MGHDK, SYGVNS. The CDR3 contains 14 residues. CDR3 loop: CASSELGRDEKLFF. CDR3 in DNA: TGTGCCAGCAGTGAACTCGGGAGGGATGAAAAACTGTTTTTT.

This clonotype was seen repeatedly, ten times or more. The J gene is TRBJ2-5, the V gene TRBV4-1; 8 positions agree with TRBD2. The CDR3 length is 15 residues. Germline V lookup: CDR1 MGHRA, CDR2 YSYEKL. With 1 base clipped from V and 0 bases from J, the junction kept 1 base outside the gene matches. The CDR3 protein is CASSQAGGYQETQYF. CDR3 DNA: TGCGCCAGCAGCCAAGCGGGGGGGTACCAAGAGACCCAGTACTTC.

About this clonotype: The junction departs from germline at one end; a sequencing error may be responsible. The chain combines TRBV7-8 with TRBJ2-7; no reliable D call. CDR3 size: 14 residues. Germline CDR1 SGHVS, CDR2 FQNEAQ. CDR3: CASSHSAAAYEQHF. CDR3 nucleotide sequence: TGTGCCAGCAGCCACTCTGCGGCGGCCTACGAGCAGCACTTC.

In the case of this clonotype: A much larger clone sits a single nucleotide away, making a read error possible. The chain carries TRBV7-9 and TRBJ1-1; D unresolved. The CDR3 has 15 residues. Germline V CDR1 and CDR2: SEHNR, FQNEAQ (reference sequence). V lost 2 bases to trimming and J lost 2 bases, with 12 bases between them. The CDR3 DNA follows: TGTGCCAGCAGCTTACCTCTGGCAAGAAACACTGAAGCTTTCTTT. It translates to CASSLPLARNTEAFF.

Many counts were recorded for this clonotype. The rearrangement joins TRBV6-1 to TRBJ1-1; 8 bases are a match to TRBD1. The CDR3 is 13 amino acids. The trim removed 5 bases at V and 5 bases at J, leaving 4 bases unmatched. The germline V gene encodes CDR1 MNHNS and CDR2 SASEGT. The CDR3 nucleotides read TGTGCCAGCAGTAAGACAGGGGAAACTGAAGCTTTCTTT. Amino acids: CASSKTGETEAFF.

This clonotype was seen a few times. V gene TRBV14 combines with J gene TRBJ2-7, with D possibly matching TRBD2 (6 bases). With 1 base removed from V and 2 bases from J, the gap between germline ends came to 15 bases. This CDR3 comprises 16 residues. CDR1 and CDR2 from the germline V gene are SGHDN and FVKESK. This CDR3 is CASSQVDGSLAYEQYF. CDR3 nucleotide sequence: TGTGCCAGCAGCCAAGTAGACGGGAGCTTGGCCTACGAGCAGTACTTC.

V usage is TRBV5-1 and J usage is TRBJ2-7; D may match TRBD1 or TRBD2 (5 bases each). In germline, CDR1 is SGHRS, CDR2 YFSETQ. Trimming shortened V by 1 base and J by 0 bases, and 11 bases separated the two germline ends. The CDR3 consists of 15 residues. The CDR3 reads CASSLTQGRSYEQYF. CDR3 nucleotide sequence: TGCGCCAGCAGCTTGACGCAGGGACGCTCCTACGAGCAGTACTTC. Full variable domain (rest looked up from reference TRBV5-1 and TRBJ2-7): KAGVTQTPRYLIKTRGQQVTLSCSPISGHRSVSWYQQTPGQGLQFLFEYFSETQRNKGNFPGRFSGRQFSNSRSEMNVSTLELGDSALYLCASSLTQGRSYEQYFGPGTRLTVT.

In this sample, this clonotype turned up many times. The chain links TRBV24-1 to TRBJ1-5; no firm D call. The germline gives CDR1 KGHDR, CDR2 SFDVKD. Trimming left V 4 bases short and J 1 base short, with 1 base between. The CDR3 sequence is 12 residues long. This chain's CDR3 is CATSESNQPQHF. Written as DNA, the CDR3 is TGTGCCACCAGTGAAAGCAATCAGCCCCAGCATTTT.

This clonotype was counted a single time. The chain uses TRBV7-2 and TRBJ2-7; D gene uncertain. V was clipped by 6 bases and J by 4 bases, with 13 bases between them. Looked up from germline, CDR1 is SGHTA and CDR2 is FQGNSA. This CDR3 has 13 amino acids. The CDR3 loop is CASSLSIPYEQYF. CDR3 DNA: TGTGCCAGCAGTTTATCAATCCCTTACGAGCAGTACTTC.

This clonotype was seen a handful of times. The gene calls are TRBV27 and TRBJ2-6; D may be TRBD1 (6 bases). The CDR3 consists of 15 residues. V gave up 6 bases and J gave up 2 bases, with 11 bases separating them. Looked up from germline, CDR1 is MNHEY and CDR2 is SMNVEV (reference sequence). CDR3 sequence reads: CASRTDSPGANVLTF. DNA of the CDR3: TGTGCCAGCAGAACGGACAGTCCTGGGGCCAACGTCCTGACTTTC.

Turning to this clonotype: This may be a read error, as it is one base from a much larger clone. This chain joins TRBV20-1 and TRBJ1-1, with a possible D match to TRBD1 (5 bases). The CDR3 covers 13 residues. The germline V gene encodes CDR1 DFQATT and CDR2 SNEGSKA (reference sequence). CDR3 sequence (DNA): TGCAGCGGGCGGGGGACGATGAGCACTGAAGCTTTCTTT. Encoded protein: CSGRGTMSTEAFF.

The CDR3 DNA follows: TGTGCCAGCACCTCGCAGGGGGCGAATTCACCCCTCCACTTT. Amino acids: CASTSQGANSPLHF. The chain has TRBV12-3 or TRBV12-4 and TRBJ1-6; 8 bases are shared with TRBD1. The CDR3 consists of 14 residues. V shed 7 bases and J 7 bases; nucleotides not matched to a gene: 6.

This clonotype was seen many times. V usage is TRBV7-9 and J usage is TRBJ1-2; D unresolved. In germline, CDR1 is SEHNR, CDR2 FQNEAQ (reference sequence). The CDR3 is made up of 15 amino acids. The V gene lost 1 base and the J gene lost 5 bases, with 14 bases spanning the gap. The DNA for the CDR3 is TGTGCCAGCAGCTTAGGCGTCGGGGTTCCTTATGGCTACACCTTC. Its translation: CASSLGVGVPYGYTF.

J is TRBJ1-5 and V is TRBV2, with D possibly being TRBD1 (6 bases). The ends were cut back, 10 bases at V and 11 bases at J, with 15 bases in the middle. The CDR3 runs 11 residues. Germline loops: CDR1 SNHLY, CDR2 FYNNEI. The CDR3 sequence: CAIRGGETQHF. For the CDR3, the DNA is TGTGCCATCAGGGGTGGAGAGACCCAGCATTTT.

Concerning this clonotype: This could be a read error, since a much larger clone is one nucleotide away. The genes are TRBV10-3 and TRBJ1-4, with 7 nucleotides matching TRBD1. Germline lookup yields CDR1 ENHRY and CDR2 SYGVKD. The CDR3 extends over 13 amino acids. Here the CDR3 DNA reads TGTGCCATCAGTCACAGGGGTGATGATAAACTGTTTTTT. It encodes CAISHRGDDKLFF.

The V gene is TRBV12-3 or TRBV12-4, the J gene TRBJ2-7; TRBD1 or TRBD2 may be the D gene (5 bases each). Between the trimmed V and J ends, which lost 3 bases and 0 bases, there was a span of 12 bases. The CDR3 is 15 amino acids. The CDR3, as DNA: TGTGCCAGCAGTTTGGTTGGGACGAACTCCTACGAGCAGTACTTC. Residues: CASSLVGTNSYEQYF.

The J gene is TRBJ2-5, the V gene TRBV15, with TRBD1 matching over 11 bases. V shed 4 bases, J shed 5 bases, and the junction held 6 bases outside the gene matches. The germline V gene has CDR1 LNHNV and CDR2 YYDKDF (reference sequence). This CDR3 region has 15 residues. The CDR3 DNA sequence: TGTGCCACCAGCACCTGGACAGGGGGCATGGAGACCCAGTACTTC. As protein: CATSTWTGGMETQYF.

This clonotype was recorded at least ten times. V is TRBV12-3 or TRBV12-4 and J is TRBJ1-5; no reliable D call. CDR3 length: 16 amino acids. V lost 3 bases to trimming and J lost 3 bases, with 15 bases between them. DNA of the CDR3: TGTGCCAGCAGTTTTTCAGGAACAATACCCAATCAGCCCCAGCATTTT. Encoded protein: CASSFSGTIPNQPQHF.